This T cell receptor beta chain was observed in a study of T cells in Graves' hyperthyroidism and ophthalmopathy. There were TCR beta CDR3 regions amplified from RNA transcripts. The primer set for the first-round RT-PCR of the TCR CDR3 was HTBI. TCRdb re-analysed the multiplex PCR reads in MiXCR, keeping a single row per CDR3 protein. The sample holds nearly 750,000 distinct CDR3 sequences, 30% to 40% seen once. This clonotype was recorded a few times. Used for diagnoses were clinical symptoms, serum thyroxine and TRAb, thyroid ultrasound and orbital computed tomography. The sequencing input was blood. This receptor was obtained from a woman aged 40 to 49 with Graves' hyperthyroidism.

CDR3 nucleotides: TGCGCCAGCCGCCCGTTGGGTAGGGGGCAATACGAGCAGTACTTC. Its protein product is CASRPLGRGQYEQYF. The chain carries TRBV5-1 and TRBJ2-7; 7 bases line up with TRBD1. V shed 7 bases, J shed 4 bases, and the junction held 14 bases outside the gene matches. In germline, CDR1 is SGHRS, CDR2 YFSETQ. The CDR3 sequence is 15 residues long.